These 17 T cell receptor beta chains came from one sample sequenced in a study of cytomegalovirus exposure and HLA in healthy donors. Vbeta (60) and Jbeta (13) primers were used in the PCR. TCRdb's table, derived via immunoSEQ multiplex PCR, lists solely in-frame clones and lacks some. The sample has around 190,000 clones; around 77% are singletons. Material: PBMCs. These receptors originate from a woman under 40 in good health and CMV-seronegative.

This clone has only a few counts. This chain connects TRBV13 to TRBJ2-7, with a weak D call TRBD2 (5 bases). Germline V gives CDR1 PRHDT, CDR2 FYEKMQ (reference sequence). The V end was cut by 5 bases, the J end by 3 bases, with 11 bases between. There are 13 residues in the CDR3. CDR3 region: CASSNGVIYEQYF. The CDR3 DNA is TGTGCCAGCAGCAACGGGGTGATCTACGAGCAGTACTTC. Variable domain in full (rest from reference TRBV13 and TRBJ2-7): AAGVIQSPRHLIKEKRETATLKCYPIPRHDTVYWYQQGPGQDPQFLISFYEKMQSDKGSIPDRFSAQQFSDYHSELNMSSLELGDSALYFCASSNGVIYEQYFGPGTRLTVT.

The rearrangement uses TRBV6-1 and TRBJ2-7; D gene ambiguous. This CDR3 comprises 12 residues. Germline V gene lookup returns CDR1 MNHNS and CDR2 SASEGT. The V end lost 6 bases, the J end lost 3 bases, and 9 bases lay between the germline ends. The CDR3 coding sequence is TGTGCCAGCAGGGAGTACTACTACGAGCAGTACTTC. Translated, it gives CASREYYYEQYF.

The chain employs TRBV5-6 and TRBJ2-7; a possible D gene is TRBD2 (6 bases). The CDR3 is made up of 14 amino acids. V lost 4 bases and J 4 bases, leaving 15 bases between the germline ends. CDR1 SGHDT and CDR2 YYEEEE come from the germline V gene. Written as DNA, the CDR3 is TGTGCCAGCAGCCCTCTACGGGGGATTTACGAGCAGTACTTC. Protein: CASSPLRGIYEQYF.

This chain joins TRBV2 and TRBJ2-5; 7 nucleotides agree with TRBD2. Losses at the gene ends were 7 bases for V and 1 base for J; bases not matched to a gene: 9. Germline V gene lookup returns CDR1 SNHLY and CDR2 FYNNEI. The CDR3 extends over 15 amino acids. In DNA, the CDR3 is TGTGCCAGCAAAATGGCTAGCGGCTTCCAAGAGACCCAGTACTTC. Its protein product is CASKMASGFQETQYF.

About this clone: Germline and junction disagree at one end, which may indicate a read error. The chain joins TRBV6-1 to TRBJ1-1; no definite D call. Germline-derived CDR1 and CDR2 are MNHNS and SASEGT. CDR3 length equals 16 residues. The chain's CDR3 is CAISANSRDLNTEAFF. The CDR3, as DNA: TGTGCCATCAGTGCGAACAGCCGAGACCTGAACACTGAAGCTTTCTTT.

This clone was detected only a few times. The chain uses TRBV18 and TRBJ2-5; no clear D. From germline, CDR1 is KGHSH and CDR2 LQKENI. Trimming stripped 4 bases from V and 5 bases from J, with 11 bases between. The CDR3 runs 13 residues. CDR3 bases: TGTGCCAGCTCACTTACCAATCGGGAGACCCAGTACTTC. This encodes CASSLTNRETQYF.

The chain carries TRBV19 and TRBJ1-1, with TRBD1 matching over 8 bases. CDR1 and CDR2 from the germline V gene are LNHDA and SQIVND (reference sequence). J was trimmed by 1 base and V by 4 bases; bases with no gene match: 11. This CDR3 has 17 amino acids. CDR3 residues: CASSKYRGMRPNTEAFF. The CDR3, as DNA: TGTGCCAGTAGTAAATACAGGGGGATGAGACCGAACACTGAAGCTTTCTTT.

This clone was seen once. This CDR3 is CACEVQSNQPQHF. The CDR3 bases are TGTGCCTGCGAGGTCCAGAGCAATCAGCCCCAGCATTTT. V gene TRBV30 combines with J gene TRBJ1-5; D not certain. CDR3 length: 13 residues. The V end lost 6 bases, the J end lost 1 base, and 10 bases lay between the germline ends. Germline V gene lookup returns CDR1 GTSNPN and CDR2 SVGIG (reference sequence). Full variable domain (rest looked up from reference TRBV30 and TRBJ1-5): SQTIHQWPATLVQPVGSPLSLECTVEGTSNPNLYWYRQAAGRGLQLLFYSVGIGQISSEVPQNLSASRPQDRQFILSSKKLLLSDSGFYLCACEVQSNQPQHFGDGTRLSIL.

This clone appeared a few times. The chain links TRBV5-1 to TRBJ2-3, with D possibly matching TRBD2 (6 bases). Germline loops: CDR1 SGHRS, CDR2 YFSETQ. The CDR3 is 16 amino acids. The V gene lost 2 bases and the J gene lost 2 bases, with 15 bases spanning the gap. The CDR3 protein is CASSFGGPGVTDTQYF. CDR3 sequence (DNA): TGCGCCAGCAGCTTTGGAGGGCCGGGGGTCACAGATACGCAGTATTTT.

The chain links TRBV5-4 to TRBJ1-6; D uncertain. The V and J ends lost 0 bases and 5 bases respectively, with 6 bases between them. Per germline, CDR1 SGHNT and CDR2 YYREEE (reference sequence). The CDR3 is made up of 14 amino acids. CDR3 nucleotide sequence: TGTGCCAGCAGCTTGGGGCAGGATAATTCACCCCTCCACTTT. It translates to CASSLGQDNSPLHF.

The CDR3: CAWGGRRGMTEAFF. The CDR3, as DNA: TGTGCCTGGGGGGGTAGGCGGGGCATGACTGAAGCTTTCTTT. This rearrangement joins TRBV30 to TRBJ1-1, with D possibly matching TRBD1 (5 bases). V was clipped by 5 bases and J by 5 bases, with 18 bases between them. The CDR3 runs to 14 residues. CDR1 is GTSNPN and CDR2 is SVGIG in the germline V gene (reference sequence).

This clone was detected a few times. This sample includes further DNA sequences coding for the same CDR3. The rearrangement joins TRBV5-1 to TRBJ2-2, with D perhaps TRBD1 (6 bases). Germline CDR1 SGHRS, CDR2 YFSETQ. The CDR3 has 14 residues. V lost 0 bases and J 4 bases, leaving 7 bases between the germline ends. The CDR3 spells CASSLVDSTGELFF. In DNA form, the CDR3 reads TGCGCCAGCAGCTTGGTGGACAGCACCGGGGAGCTGTTTTTT.

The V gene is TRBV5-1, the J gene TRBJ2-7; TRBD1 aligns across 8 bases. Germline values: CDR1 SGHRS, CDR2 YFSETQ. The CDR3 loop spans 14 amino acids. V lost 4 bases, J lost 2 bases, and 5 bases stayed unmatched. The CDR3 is CASSTTGAPYEQYF. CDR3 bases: TGCGCCAGCAGCACGACAGGGGCCCCCTACGAGCAGTACTTC.

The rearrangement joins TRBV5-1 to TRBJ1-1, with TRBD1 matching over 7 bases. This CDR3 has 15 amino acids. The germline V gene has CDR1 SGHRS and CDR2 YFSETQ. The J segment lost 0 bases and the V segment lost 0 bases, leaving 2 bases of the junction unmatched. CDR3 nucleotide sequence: TGCGCCAGCAGCTTGGTGGACAGGTTGAACACTGAAGCTTTCTTT. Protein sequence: CASSLVDRLNTEAFF.

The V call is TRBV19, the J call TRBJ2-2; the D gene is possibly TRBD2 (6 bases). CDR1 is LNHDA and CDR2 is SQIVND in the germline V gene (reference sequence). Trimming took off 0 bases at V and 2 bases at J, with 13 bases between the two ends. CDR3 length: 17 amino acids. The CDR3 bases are TGTGCCAGTAGTATAGACCCCGGGACTTATAACACCGGGGAGCTGTTTTTT. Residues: CASSIDPGTYNTGELFF.

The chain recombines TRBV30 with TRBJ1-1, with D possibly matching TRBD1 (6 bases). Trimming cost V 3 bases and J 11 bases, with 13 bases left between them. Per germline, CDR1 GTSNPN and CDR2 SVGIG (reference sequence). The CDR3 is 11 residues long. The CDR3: CAWSGGAGAFF. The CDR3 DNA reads TGTGCCTGGAGCGGGGGGGCGGGGGCTTTCTTT.

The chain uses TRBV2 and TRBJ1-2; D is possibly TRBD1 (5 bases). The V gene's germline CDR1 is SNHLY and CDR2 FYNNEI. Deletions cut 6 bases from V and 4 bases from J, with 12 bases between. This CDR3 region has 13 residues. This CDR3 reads CASRLQGLYGYTF. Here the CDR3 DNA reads TGTGCCAGCAGGCTGCAGGGTCTCTATGGCTACACCTTC.